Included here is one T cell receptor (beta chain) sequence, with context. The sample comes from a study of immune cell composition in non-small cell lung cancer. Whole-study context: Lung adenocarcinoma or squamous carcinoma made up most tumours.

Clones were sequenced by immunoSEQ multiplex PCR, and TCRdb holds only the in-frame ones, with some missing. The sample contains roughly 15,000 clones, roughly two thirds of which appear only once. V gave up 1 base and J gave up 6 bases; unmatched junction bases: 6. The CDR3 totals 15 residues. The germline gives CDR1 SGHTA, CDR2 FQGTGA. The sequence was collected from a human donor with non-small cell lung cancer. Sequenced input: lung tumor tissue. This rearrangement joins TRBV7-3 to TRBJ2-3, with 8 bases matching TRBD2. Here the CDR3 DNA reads TGTGCCAGCAGCTTAAATTCGGGGGGGCAGGATACGCAGTATTTT. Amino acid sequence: CASSLNSGGQDTQYF. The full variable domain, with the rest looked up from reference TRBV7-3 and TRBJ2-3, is GAGVSQTPSNKVTEKGKYVELRCDPISGHTALYWYRQSLGQGPEFLIYFQGTGAADDSGLPNDRFFAVRPEGSVSTLKIQRTERGDSAVYLCASSLNSGGQDTQYFGPGTRLTVL.